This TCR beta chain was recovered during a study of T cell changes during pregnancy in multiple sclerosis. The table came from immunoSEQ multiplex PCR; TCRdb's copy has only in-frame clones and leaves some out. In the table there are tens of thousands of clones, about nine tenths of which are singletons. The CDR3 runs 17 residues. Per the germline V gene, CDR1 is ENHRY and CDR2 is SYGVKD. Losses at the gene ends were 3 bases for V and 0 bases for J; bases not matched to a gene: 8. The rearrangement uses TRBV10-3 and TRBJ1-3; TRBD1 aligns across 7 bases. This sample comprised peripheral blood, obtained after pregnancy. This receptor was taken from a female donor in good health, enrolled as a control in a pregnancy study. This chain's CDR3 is CAISEGGQIHSGNTIYF. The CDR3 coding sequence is TGTGCCATCAGTGAAGGGGGACAGATTCACTCTGGAAACACCATATATTTT.